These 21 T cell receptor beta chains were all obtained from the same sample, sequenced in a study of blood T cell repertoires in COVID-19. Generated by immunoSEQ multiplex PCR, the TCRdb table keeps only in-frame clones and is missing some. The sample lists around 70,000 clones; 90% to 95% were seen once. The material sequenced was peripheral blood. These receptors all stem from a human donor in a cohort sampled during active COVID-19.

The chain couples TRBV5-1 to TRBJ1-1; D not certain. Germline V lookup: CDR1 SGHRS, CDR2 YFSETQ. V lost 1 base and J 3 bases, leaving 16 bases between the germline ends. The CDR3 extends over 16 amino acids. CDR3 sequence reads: CASSLSTTGSHTEAFF. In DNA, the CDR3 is TGCGCCAGCAGCTTGTCAACGACGGGGTCCCACACTGAAGCTTTCTTT.

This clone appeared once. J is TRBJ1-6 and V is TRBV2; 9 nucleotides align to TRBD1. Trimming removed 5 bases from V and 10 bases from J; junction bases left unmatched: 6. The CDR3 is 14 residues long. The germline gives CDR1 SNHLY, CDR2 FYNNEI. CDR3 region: CASSFGQGRSPLHF. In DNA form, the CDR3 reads TGTGCCAGCAGTTTCGGACAGGGGAGGTCACCCCTCCACTTT.

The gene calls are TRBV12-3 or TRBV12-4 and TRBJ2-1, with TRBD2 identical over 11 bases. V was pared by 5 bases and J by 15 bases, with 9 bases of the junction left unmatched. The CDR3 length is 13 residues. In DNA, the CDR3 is TGTGCCAGCAGTCCGACTCTAGCGGGAGGACGGTTCTTC. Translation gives CASSPTLAGGRFF.

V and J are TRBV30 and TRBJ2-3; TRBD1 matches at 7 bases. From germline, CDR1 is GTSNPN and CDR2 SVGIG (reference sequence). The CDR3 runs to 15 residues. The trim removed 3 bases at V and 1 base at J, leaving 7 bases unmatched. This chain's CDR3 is CAWRLKGAGTDTQYF. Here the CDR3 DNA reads TGTGCCTGGAGGCTTAAGGGGGCGGGCACAGATACGCAGTATTTT.

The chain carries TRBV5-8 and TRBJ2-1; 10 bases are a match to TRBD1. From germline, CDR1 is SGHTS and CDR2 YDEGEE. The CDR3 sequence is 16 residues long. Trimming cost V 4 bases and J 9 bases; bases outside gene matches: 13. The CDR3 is CASSPGWTGGFGEQFF. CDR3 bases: TGTGCCAGCAGCCCCGGTTGGACAGGGGGATTTGGTGAGCAGTTCTTC.

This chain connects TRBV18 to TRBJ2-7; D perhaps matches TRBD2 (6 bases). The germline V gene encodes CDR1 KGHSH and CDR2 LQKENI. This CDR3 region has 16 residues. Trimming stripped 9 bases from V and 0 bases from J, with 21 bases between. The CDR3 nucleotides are TGTGCCAGTCGGGGCTCTAGCGAGACAGCCTCCTACGAGCAGTACTTC. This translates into CASRGSSETASYEQYF.

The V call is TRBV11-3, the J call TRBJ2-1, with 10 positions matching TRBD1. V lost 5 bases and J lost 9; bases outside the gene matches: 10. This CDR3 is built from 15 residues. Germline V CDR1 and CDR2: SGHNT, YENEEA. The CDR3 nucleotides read TGTGCCAGCAGCCACGACAGGGGGCGAAGGGGTGAGCAGTTCTTC. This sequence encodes CASSHDRGRRGEQFF.

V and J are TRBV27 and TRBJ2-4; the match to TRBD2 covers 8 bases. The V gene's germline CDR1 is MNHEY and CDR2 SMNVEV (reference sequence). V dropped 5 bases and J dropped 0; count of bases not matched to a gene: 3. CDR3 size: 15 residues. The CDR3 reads CASSTSGQAKNIQYF. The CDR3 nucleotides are TGTGCCAGCAGTACTAGCGGCCAAGCCAAAAACATTCAGTACTTC.

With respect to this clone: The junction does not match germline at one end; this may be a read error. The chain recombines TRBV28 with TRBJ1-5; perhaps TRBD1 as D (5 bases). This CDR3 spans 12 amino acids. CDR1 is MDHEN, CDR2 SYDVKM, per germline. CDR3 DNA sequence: TGTGCCAGCAGGCTACGGGGACTCGACTGGGATTTT. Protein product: CASRLRGLDWDF.

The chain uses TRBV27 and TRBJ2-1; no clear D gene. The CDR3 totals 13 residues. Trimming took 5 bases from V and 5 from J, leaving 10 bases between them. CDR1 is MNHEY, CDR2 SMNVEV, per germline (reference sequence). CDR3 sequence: CASSLSRNNEQFF. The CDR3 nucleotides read TGTGCCAGCAGTCTGAGCCGAAACAATGAGCAGTTCTTC.

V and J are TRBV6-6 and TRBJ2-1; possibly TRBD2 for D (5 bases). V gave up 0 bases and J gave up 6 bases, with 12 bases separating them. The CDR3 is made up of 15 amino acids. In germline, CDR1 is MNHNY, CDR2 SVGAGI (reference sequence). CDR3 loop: CASSYSLGGGNEQFF. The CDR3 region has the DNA TGTGCCAGCAGTTACTCACTGGGCGGAGGCAATGAGCAGTTCTTC.

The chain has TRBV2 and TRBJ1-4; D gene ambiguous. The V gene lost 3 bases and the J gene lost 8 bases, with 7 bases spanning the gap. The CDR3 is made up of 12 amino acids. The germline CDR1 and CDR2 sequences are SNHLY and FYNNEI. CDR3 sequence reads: CASSERWEKLFF. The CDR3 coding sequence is TGTGCCAGCAGTGAGCGTTGGGAAAAACTGTTTTTT. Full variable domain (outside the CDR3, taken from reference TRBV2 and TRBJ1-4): EPEVTQTPSHQVTQMGQEVILRCVPISNHLYFYWYRQILGQKVEFLVSFYNNEISEKSEIFDDQFSVERPDGSNFTLKIRSTKLEDSAMYFCASSERWEKLFFGSGTQLSVL.

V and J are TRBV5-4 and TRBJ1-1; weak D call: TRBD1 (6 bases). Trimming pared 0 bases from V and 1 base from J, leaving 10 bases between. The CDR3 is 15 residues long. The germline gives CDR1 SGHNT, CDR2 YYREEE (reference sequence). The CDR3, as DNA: TGTGCCAGCAGCTTGGGCAGGGGACAGAACACTGAAGCTTTCTTT. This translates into CASSLGRGQNTEAFF.

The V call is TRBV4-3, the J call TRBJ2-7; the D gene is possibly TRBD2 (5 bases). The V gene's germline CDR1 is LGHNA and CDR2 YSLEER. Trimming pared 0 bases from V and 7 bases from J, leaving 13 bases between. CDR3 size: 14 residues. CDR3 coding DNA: TGCGCCAGCAGCCAAGATGATCGGGATGGGGAGCAGTACTTC. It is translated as CASSQDDRDGEQYF.

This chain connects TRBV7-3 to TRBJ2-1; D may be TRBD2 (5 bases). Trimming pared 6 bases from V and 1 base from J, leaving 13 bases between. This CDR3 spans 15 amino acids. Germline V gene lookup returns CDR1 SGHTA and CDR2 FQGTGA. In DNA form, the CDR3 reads TGTGCCAGCAGTAGGGCAGAGGGATCCTACAATGAGCAGTTCTTC. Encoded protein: CASSRAEGSYNEQFF.

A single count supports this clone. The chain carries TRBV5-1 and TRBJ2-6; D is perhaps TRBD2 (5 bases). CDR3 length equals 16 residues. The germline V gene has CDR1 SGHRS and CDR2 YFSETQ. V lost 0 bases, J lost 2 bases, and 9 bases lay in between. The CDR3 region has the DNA TGCGCCAGCAGCTTGGCCTACGGGGCTGGGGCCAACGTCCTGACTTTC. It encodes CASSLAYGAGANVLTF.

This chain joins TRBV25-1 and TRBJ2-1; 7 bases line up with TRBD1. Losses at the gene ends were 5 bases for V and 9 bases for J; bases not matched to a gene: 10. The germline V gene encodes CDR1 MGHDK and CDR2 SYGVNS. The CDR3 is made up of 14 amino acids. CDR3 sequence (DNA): TGTGCCAGCAGTTTCGAAGGTAGGGACAGTGAGCAGTTCTTC. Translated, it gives CASSFEGRDSEQFF.

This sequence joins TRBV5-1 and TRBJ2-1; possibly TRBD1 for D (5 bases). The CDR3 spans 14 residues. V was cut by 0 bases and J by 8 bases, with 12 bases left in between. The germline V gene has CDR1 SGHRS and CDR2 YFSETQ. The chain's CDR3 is CASSLEGHRDEQFF. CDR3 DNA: TGCGCCAGCAGCTTGGAGGGGCACCGGGATGAGCAGTTCTTC.

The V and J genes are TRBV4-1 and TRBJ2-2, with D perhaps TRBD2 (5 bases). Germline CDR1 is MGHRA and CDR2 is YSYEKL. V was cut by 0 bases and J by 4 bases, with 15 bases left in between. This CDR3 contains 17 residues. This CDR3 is CASSQDPARGFTGELFF. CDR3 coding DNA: TGCGCCAGCAGCCAAGATCCAGCGCGAGGGTTCACCGGGGAGCTGTTTTTT.

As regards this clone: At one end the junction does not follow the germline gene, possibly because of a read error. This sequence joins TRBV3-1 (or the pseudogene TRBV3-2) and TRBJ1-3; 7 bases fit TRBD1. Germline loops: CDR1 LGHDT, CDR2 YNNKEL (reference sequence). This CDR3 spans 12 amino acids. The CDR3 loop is CASSQDPGQVDF. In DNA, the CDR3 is TGTGCCAGCAGCCAAGATCCAGGACAGGTTGATTTT.

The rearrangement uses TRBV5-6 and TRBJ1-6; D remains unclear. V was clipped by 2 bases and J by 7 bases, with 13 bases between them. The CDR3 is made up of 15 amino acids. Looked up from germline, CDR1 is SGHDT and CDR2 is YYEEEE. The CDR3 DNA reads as TGTGCCAGCAGCTTAGGCAACAGTGGGAATTCACCCCTCCACTTT. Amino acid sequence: CASSLGNSGNSPLHF.